This entry is about one T cell receptor beta chain. Its antigen is not known. CDR3 size: 16 residues. The V gene's germline CDR1 is SGHTA and CDR2 FQGTGA. With V trimmed by 0 bases and J by 6 bases, 6 bases remained unmatched. Treatment specified: roughly 10-day PBMC culture with coronavirus spike peptide pools or control peptides (ViraFEST assay). Cultured CD4+ T-cell DNA underwent Oncomine TCR Beta short-read sequencing. TCRdb redid the calling of the PCR reads with MiXCR, one entry per CDR3 protein. This repertoire shows under 20,000 distinct CDR3 sequences, roughly 50% found once; its top ten account for around 33%. The data stem from a study of vaccination and CD4 T cells after COVID-19.

The origin of this receptor is a human donor with COVID-19. The sequencing used cultured CD4+ T cells from blood, collected after SARS-CoV-2 vaccination. The chain uses TRBV7-3 and TRBJ1-1; the match to TRBD1 covers 11 bases. CDR3 in amino acids: CASSLTRTGGLAEAFF. DNA of the CDR3: TGTGCCAGCAGCTTAACCCGGACAGGGGGCTTAGCTGAAGCTTTCTTT.